The clone carrying this T cell receptor (beta chain) was seen once. The table came from immunoSEQ multiplex PCR; TCRdb's copy has only in-frame clones and leaves some out. The sample holds around 84,000 clones, about 98% seen once. The data originate from a study of technical replicates of blood from a few donors. Between the trimmed V and J ends, which lost 1 base and 5 bases, there was a span of 15 bases. The CDR3 has 16 amino acids. The germline gives CDR1 SEHNR, CDR2 FQNEAQ (reference sequence). The receptor was derived from a human donor in good health. The chain uses TRBV7-9 and TRBJ2-1; D perhaps matches TRBD2 (6 bases). Material for sequencing was T cells isolated from PBMCs. The CDR3, as DNA: TGTGCCAGCAGCTTAGTACCGGGAGAGGCGGACAATGAGCAGTTCTTC. This encodes CASSLVPGEADNEQFF.